This TCR beta chain was identified in a study of blood T cell repertoires in COVID-19. The CDR3 consists of 12 residues. The V gene lost 5 bases and the J gene lost 5 bases, with 8 bases spanning the gap. Germline loops: CDR1 SEHNR, CDR2 FQNEAQ (reference sequence). Assay used: immunoSEQ multiplex PCR; TCRdb lists only in-frame clones, some missing. The sample contains about 260,000 clones, around 87% of which appear only once. The TCR was taken from a woman aged 60 to 75 with COVID-19, enrolled during active disease. Source material: peripheral blood. The chain joins TRBV7-9 to TRBJ2-3, with D hard to call. Written as DNA, the CDR3 is TGTGCCAGCAGCCTGGTAGTAGATACGCAGTATTTT. It codes for CASSLVVDTQYF.